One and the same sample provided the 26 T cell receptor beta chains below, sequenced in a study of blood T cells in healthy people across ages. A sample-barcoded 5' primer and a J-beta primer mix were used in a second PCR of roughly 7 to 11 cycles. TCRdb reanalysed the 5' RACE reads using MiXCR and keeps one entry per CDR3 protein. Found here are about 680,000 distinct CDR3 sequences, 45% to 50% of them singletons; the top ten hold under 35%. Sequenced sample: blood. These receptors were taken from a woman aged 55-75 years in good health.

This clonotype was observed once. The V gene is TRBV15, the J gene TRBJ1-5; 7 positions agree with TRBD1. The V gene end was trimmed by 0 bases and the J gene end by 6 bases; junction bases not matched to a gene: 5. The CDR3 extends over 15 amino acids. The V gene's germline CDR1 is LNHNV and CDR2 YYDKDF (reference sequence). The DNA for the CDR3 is TGTGCCACCAGCAGAGATGTTTCAGGGGGTCAGCCCCAGCATTTT. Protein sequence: CATSRDVSGGQPQHF.

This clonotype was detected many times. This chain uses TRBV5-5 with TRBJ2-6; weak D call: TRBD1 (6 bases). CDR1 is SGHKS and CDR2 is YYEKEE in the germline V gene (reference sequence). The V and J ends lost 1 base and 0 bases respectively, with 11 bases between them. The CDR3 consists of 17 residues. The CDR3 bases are TGTGCCAGCAGCTTGTCCCAGGGGACCTCTGGGGCCAACGTCCTGACTTTC. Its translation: CASSLSQGTSGANVLTF. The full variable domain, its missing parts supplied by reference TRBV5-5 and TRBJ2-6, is DAGVTQSPTHLIKTRGQQVTLRCSPISGHKSVSWYQQVLGQGPQFIFQYYEKEERGRGNFPDRFSARQFPNYSSELNVNALLLGDSALYLCASSLSQGTSGANVLTFGAGSRLTVL.

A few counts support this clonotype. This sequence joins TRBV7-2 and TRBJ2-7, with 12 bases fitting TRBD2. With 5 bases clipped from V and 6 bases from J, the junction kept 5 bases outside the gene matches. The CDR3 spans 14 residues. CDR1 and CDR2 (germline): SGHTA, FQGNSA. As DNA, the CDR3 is TGTGCCAGCAGCCCTAGCGGGAGGGCCTCCGAGCAGTACTTC. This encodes CASSPSGRASEQYF.

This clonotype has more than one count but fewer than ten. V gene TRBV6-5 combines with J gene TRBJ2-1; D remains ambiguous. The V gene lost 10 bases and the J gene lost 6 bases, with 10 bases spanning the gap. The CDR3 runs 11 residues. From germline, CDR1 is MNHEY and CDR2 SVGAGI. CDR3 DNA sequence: TGTGCCACCCTGGATAGCAATGAGCAGTTCTTC. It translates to CATLDSNEQFF.

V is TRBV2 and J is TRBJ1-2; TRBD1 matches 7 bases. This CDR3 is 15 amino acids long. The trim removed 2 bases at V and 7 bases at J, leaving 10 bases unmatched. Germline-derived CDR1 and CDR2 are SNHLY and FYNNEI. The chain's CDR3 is CASSERGQGIFGYTF. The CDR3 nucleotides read TGTGCCAGCAGTGAAAGGGGGCAGGGGATTTTTGGCTACACCTTC.

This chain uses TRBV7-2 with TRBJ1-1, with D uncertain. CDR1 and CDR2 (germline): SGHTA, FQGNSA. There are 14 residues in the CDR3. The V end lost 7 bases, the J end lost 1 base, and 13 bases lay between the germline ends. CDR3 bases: TGTGCCAGCAAACCAAACAGAGAGAACACTGAAGCTTTCTTT. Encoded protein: CASKPNRENTEAFF.

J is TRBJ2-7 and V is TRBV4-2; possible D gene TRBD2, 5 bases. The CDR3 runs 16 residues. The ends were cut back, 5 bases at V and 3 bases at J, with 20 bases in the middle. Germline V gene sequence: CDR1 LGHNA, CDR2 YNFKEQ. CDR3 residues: CASSEGRVRAVYEQYF. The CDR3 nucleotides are TGTGCCAGCAGCGAGGGAAGGGTACGGGCGGTCTACGAGCAGTACTTC.

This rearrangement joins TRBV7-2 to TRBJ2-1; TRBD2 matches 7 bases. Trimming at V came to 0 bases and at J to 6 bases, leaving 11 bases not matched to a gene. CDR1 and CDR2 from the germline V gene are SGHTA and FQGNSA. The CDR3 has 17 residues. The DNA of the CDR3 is TGTGCCAGCAGCTTAGCGCTGCGGCGGGAGCGGGCCAATGAGCAGTTCTTC. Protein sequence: CASSLALRRERANEQFF.

CDR3 nucleotide sequence: TGTGCCAGCACCGATAGGGCCACAGATACGCAGTATTTT. It translates to CASTDRATDTQYF. The chain links TRBV6-2 or TRBV6-3 to TRBJ2-3; D remains ambiguous. The CDR3 totals 13 residues. V lost 7 bases, J lost 2 bases, and 10 bases lay in between. Germline lookup yields CDR1 MNHEY and CDR2 SVGEGT.

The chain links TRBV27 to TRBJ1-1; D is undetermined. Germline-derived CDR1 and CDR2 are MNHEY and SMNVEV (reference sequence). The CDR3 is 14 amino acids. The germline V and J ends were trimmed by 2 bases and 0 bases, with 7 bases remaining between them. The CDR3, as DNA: TGTGCCAGCAGTTTAGAGGGTATGAACACTGAAGCTTTCTTT. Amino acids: CASSLEGMNTEAFF.

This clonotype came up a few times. The CDR3 loop is CASSYTAGTRSSYEQYF. The CDR3, as DNA: TGTGCCAGCAGTTACACCGCCGGGACTAGGAGCTCCTACGAGCAGTACTTC. The V call is TRBV6-5, the J call TRBJ2-7, with 8 bases that match TRBD2. V lost 2 bases, J lost 0 bases, and 9 bases stayed unmatched. This CDR3 region has 17 residues. Germline CDR1 and CDR2: MNHEY and SVGAGI.

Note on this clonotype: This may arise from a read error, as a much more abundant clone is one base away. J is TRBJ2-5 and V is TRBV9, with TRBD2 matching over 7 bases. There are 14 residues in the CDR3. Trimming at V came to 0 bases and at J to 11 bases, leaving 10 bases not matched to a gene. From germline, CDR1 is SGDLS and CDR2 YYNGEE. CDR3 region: CASSVVGRENEQYF. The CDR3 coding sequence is TGTGCCAGCAGCGTAGTTGGGCGGGAGAATGAGCAGTACTTC.

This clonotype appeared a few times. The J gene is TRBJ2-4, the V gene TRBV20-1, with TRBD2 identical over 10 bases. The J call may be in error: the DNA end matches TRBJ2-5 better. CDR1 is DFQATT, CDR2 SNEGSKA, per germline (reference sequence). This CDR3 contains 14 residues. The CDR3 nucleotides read TGCAGTGCCCCAGCGGGAGGGCCAAGAGAGACCCAGTACTTC. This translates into CSAPAGGPRETQYF.

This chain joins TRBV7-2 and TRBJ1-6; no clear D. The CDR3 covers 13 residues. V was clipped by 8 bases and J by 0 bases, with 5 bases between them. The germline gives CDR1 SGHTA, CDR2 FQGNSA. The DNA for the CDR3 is TGTGCCAGCGCTAGCTCCTATAATTCACCCCTCCACTTT. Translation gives CASASSYNSPLHF.

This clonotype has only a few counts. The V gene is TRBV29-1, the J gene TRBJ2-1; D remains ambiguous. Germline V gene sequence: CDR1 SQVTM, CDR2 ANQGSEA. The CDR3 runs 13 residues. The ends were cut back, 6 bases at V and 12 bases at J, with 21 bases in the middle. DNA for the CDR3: TGCAGCGTGCGTCTAGTCCCCAAAAAAGTGCAGTTCTTC. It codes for CSVRLVPKKVQFF.

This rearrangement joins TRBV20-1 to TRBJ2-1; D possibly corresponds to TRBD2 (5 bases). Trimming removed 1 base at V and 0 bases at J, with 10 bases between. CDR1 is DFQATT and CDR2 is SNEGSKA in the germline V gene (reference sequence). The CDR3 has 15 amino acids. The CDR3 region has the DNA TGCAGTGCTAGAGGGCTCGAGGGCTCCTACAATGAGCAGTTCTTC. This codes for CSARGLEGSYNEQFF.

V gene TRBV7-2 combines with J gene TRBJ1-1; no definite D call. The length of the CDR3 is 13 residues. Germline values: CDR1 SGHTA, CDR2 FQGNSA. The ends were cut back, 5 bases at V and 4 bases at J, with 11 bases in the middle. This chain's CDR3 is CASSPRSRTEAFF. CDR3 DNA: TGTGCCAGCAGCCCCCGGTCACGCACTGAAGCTTTCTTT.

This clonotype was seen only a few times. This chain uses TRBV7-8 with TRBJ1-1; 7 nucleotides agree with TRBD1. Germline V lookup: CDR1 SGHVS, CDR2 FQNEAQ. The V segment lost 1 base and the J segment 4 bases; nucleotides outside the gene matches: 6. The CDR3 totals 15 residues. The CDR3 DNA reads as TGTGCCAGCAGCTTAGGACCAGGGGGGGGCACTGAAGCTTTCTTT. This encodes CASSLGPGGGTEAFF.

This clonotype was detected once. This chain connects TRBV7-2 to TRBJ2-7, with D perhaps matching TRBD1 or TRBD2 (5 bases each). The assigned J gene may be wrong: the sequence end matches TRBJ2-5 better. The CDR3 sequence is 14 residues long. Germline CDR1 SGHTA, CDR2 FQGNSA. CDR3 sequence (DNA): TGTGCCAGCAGCTTTAACGGGGACCGAGAGACCCAGTACTTC. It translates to CASSFNGDRETQYF.

CDR3 sequence reads: CSARPSGMRDEQYF. CDR3 nucleotides: TGCAGCGCCCGACCTAGCGGGATGAGGGACGAGCAGTACTTC. The V gene is TRBV29-1, the J gene TRBJ2-7; 9 bases are shared with TRBD2. In germline, CDR1 is SQVTM, CDR2 ANQGSEA. With V trimmed by 7 bases and J by 5 bases, 12 bases remained unmatched. This CDR3 has 14 residues.

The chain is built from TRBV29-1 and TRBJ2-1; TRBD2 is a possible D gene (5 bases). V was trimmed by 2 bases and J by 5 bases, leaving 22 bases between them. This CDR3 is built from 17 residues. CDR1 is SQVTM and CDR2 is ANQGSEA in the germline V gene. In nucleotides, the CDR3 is TGCAGCGTTGAATCTCGCGGCCATAGGAGGAGCGACAATGAGCAGTTCTTC. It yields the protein CSVESRGHRRSDNEQFF.

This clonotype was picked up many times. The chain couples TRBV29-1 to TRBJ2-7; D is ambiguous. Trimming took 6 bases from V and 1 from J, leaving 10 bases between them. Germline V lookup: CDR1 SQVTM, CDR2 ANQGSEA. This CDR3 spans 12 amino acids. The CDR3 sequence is CSVLQGSYEQYF. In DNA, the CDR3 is TGCAGCGTCCTCCAAGGGTCCTACGAGCAGTACTTC.

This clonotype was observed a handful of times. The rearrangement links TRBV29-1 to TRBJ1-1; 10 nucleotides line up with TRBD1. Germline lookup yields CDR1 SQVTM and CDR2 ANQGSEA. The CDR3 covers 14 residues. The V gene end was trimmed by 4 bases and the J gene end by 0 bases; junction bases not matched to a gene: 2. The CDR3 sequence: CSVGQGALNTEAFF. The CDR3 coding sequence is TGCAGCGTTGGACAGGGGGCTTTGAACACTGAAGCTTTCTTT.

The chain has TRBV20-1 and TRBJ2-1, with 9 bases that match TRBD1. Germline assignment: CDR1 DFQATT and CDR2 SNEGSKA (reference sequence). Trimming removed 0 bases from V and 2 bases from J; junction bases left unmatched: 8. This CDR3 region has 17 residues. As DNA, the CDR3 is TGCAGTGCTAGAGATGGCTTTCGGACAGGGGCCTACAATGAGCAGTTCTTC. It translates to CSARDGFRTGAYNEQFF.

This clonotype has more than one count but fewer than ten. CDR3 amino acids: CASSWGLHYEQYF. The CDR3 DNA reads TGTGCCAGCAGCTGGGGACTCCACTACGAGCAGTACTTC. This sequence joins TRBV7-2 and TRBJ2-7; D is possibly TRBD2 (6 bases). Germline loops: CDR1 SGHTA, CDR2 FQGNSA. Trimming removed 4 bases at V and 3 bases at J, with 10 bases between. CDR3 size: 13 residues.

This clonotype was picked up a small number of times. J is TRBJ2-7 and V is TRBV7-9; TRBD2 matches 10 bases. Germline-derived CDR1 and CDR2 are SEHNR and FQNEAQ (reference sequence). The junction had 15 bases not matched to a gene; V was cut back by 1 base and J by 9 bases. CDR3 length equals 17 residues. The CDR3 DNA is TGTGCCAGCAGCTTAGGGTTAGGAGGCCTAGCGGGAGTCGGGCAGTACTTC. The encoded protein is CASSLGLGGLAGVGQYF.